The present T cell receptor beta chain was sequenced within a study of molecular identifiers for immune sequencing clone quantification. A note on this clonotype: Being one base from a much bigger clone, this may be a read error.

Germline assignment: CDR1 SGDLS and CDR2 YYNGEE. With 1 base removed from V and 2 bases from J, the gap between germline ends came to 13 bases. This CDR3 region has 16 residues. TCRdb reanalysed the PCR reads using MiXCR and keeps one entry per CDR3 protein. The table has about 630,000 distinct CDR3 sequences, roughly 25% seen once. Based on a CD8+CD4-CCR7+CD45RA+ profile, naive CD8 T cells were sorted. Sequencing was carried out using naive CD8+ T cells from blood, with Jurkat cell RNA spiked in. Subset given: FACS-sorted CD8+CD4-CCR7+CD45RA+ naive T cells. The rearrangement uses TRBV9 and TRBJ1-3; tentative D call: TRBD1 (5 bases). The receptor comes from a human donor in good health. Some libraries in this study had Jurkat cell RNA spiked in. CDR3 coding DNA: TGTGCCAGCAGCGTAAGCCCCGCCAGGGCTGGAAACACCATATATTTT. This codes for CASSVSPARAGNTIYF.